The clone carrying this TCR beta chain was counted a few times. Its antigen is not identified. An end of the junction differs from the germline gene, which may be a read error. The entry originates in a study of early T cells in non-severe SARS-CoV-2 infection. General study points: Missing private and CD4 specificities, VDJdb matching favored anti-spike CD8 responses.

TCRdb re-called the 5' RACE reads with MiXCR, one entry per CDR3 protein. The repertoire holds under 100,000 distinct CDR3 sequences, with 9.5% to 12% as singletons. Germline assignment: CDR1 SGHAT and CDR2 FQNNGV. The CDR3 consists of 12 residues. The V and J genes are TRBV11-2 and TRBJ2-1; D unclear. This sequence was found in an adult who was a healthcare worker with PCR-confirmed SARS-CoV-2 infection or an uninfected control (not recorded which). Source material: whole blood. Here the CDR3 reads CASSLEGRHAVF. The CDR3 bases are TGTGCCAGCAGCTTAGAAGGACGGCACGCTGTCTTC.